This T cell receptor beta chain was identified in a study of T cell clonality in common variable immunodeficiency (dated by TCRdb to 2015 to 2017). This clone was observed at least ten times. Its antigen target is currently unknown. Standard criteria were used to diagnose CVID, namely serum IgG, IgA and/or IgM reduced below the normal range together with specific antibody deficiency. There were around 45 subjects in the CVID group (about 29 male and some 15 female), ranging in age from about 9 to 65 years, with a mean age of 40. Most CVID patients and most healthy controls were of Caucasian heritage. All CVID subjects had received replacement immunoglobulin therapy for at least one year at the time of study participation. No CVID subject was ill or taking immunomodulatory or immunosuppressive medication when blood was collected. From each donor, 5 to 8 ml of heparinized peripheral whole blood was collected. Genomic DNA from adults with common variable immune deficiency (CVID) and from healthy adult controls was used to sequence TCRbeta CDR3 repertoires. To isolate peripheral blood mononuclear cells, diluted blood was subjected to density centrifugation over Hypaque 1077 or Ficoll-Paque. Genomic DNA was extracted from unsorted mononuclear cells by Qiagen column purification or by a centrifugation-based method.

CVID samples and control samples contributed equivalent amounts of genomic DNA as sequencing input. For every sample, a 60 bp segment covering the rearranged TCRbeta CDR3 region was amplified and then sequenced. The immunoSEQ assay, a bias-corrected multiplex PCR with high-throughput sequencing, was employed for TCRbeta amplification. The published analysis was carried out like this. Every unique nucleotide sequence was considered a clone and was annotated with V, D and J genes, copy number and frequency. Sequences were labeled productive if in frame, and non-productive if out of frame or containing stop codons. As previously described, Shannon's entropy was used to calculate clonality. Mean CDR3 Kyte-Doolittle hydropathy was derived from the predicted amino acid sequences of productive clones. The R hclust function was used to hierarchically cluster scaled V gene usage with Manhattan distance and complete linkage. Sharing of clones by CDR3 amino acid sequence was evaluated by resampling 12 repertoires per group over 100 rounds. Repertoires were searched for 60 to 80 published EBV-specific and fewer than 300 published CMV-specific TCRbeta sequences. After a couple of CVID samples that produced fewer than 10,000 sequences were dropped from the analysis, 35 to 45 CVID repertoires remained. TCRdb re-hosts the immuneACCESS table, in-frame sequences only. Its copies lack some clones; in the studies checked, an unresolved V gene accounts for under half of them, and the cause for the rest is not known. D and trimming were read from the DNA, whereas the V and J calls and clone size are those reported in that table. The sample records 15,000 to 20,000 clones, none occurring a single time. Under 3% of the sample is in the top ten clones.

Findings and caveats that apply to the study as a whole: CVID TCRbeta sequences were reported to have fewer deletions and N-nucleotide insertions and to lack highly modified clones with 13 or more V deletions. Healthy controls shared more TCRbeta clones with each other than CVID subjects shared among themselves (p < 0.0001). Increased TCRbeta clonality was found in CVID subjects compared with healthy controls (t-test p = 0.018), with the increase being most characteristic of about a third of subjects. It was noted by the authors that sequencing of the repertoires of T cell subpopulations would be needed to clarify the cause of the increased clonality in CVID. Despite equal DNA input, controls averaged approximately 77,000 unique sequences per sample versus around 30,000 in CVID samples. Patient heterogeneity within the CVID cohort put limits on correlating repertoire features with clinical complications.

The receptor's source is a human donor with common variable immunodeficiency. The sample comprised peripheral blood mononuclear cells.

CDR3 region: CASSLTSGQGAVHEQYF. The sequenced CDR3 bases are TGCGCCAGCAGCCTAACTTCCGGACAGGGGGCTGTCCACGAG. Rearrangement joined TRBV5-1 to TRBJ2-7, and 11 junctional nucleotides match TRBD1. The CDR3 end lies 3 residues beyond the end of the read and is filled in from the germline J gene. Including cysteine and phenylalanine, the CDR3 has 17 amino acids. Shown are 42 bases from within the CDR3, in frame from base 1. Unmatched junction bases come to 14, with V trimmed by 4 bases and J by 5 bases. The germline V gene encodes CDR1 SGHRS and CDR2 YFSETQ.